The TCR beta chain described here comes from a study of CD8+ T cells in alopecia areata. Study-wide background: The duration of tofacitinib was 6 to 18 months, with 6 months off drug afterward.

J was trimmed by 2 bases and V by 0 bases; bases with no gene match: 5. Germline V gene lookup returns CDR1 LNHNV and CDR2 YYDKDF (reference sequence). The length of the CDR3 is 16 residues. Points on this clone: Antigen specificity is unknown.

Investigators isolated RNA and reverse transcribed it into cDNA to act as the sequencing template. The assay was immunoSEQ multiplex PCR, and TCRdb's table has in-frame clones only and misses some. The sample yields some 5,500 clones, 60% to 70% seen once. Study-level findings and limits: Patients displayed less clarity in TCR sharing than mice, a finding possibly related to HLA.

The investigators collected lesional scalp punch biopsies and peripheral blood from alopecia areata patients. This clonotype originated in a human donor with alopecia areata. The chain has TRBV15 and TRBJ2-3; 7 bases are shared with TRBD1. Sequences were derived from skin, sampled at week 0. CDR3 loop: CATSRDTDRATDTQYF. The CDR3 DNA is TGTGCCACCAGCAGAGATACCGACAGGGCCACAGATACGCAGTATTTT. Full variable domain (missing parts from reference TRBV15 and TRBJ2-3): DAMVIQNPRYQVTQFGKPVTLSCSQTLNHNVMYWYQQKSSQAPKLLFHYYDKDFNNEADTPDNFQSRRPNTSFCFLDIRSPGLGDTAMYLCATSRDTDRATDTQYFGPGTRLTVL.